These 25 T cell receptor beta chains share one sample of origin, sequenced in a study of technical replicates of blood from a handful of donors. The table came from immunoSEQ multiplex PCR; TCRdb's copy has only in-frame clones and leaves some out. The table has under 65,000 clones, 95% to 96% seen once. The material sequenced was T cells isolated from PBMCs. These receptor sequences come from a human donor in good health.

The chain combines TRBV11-2 with TRBJ2-2; perhaps TRBD1 as D (6 bases). This CDR3 is 15 amino acids long. V lost 4 bases to trimming and J lost 1 base, with 10 bases between them. The germline V gene has CDR1 SGHAT and CDR2 FQNNGV. The CDR3 DNA reads TGTGCCAGCAGCTCTTTGACAGGGAACACCGGGGAGCTGTTTTTT. This sequence encodes CASSSLTGNTGELFF. The variable domain in full, completed from reference TRBV11-2 and TRBJ2-2, reads EAGVAQSPRYKIIEKRQSVAFWCNPISGHATLYWYQQILGQGPKLLIQFQNNGVVDDSQLPKDRFSAERLKGVDSTLKIQPAKLEDSAVYLCASSSLTGNTGELFFGEGSRLTVL.

The table lists this clone with a count of one. The chain recombines TRBV10-3 with TRBJ2-1, with 16 bases identical to TRBD2. The CDR3 extends over 18 amino acids. CDR1 is ENHRY, CDR2 SYGVKD, per germline. V lost 5 bases and J lost 8; bases outside the gene matches: 12. This CDR3 reads CAISSLPGLAGGPHEQFF. In nucleotides, the CDR3 is TGTGCCATCAGTAGCCTACCGGGACTAGCGGGAGGGCCACATGAGCAGTTCTTC.

CDR3 sequence: CASSLNGRGYGYTF. CDR3 in DNA: TGTGCCAGCAGCTTAAACGGCCGGGGATATGGCTACACCTTC. The chain carries TRBV7-3 and TRBJ1-2; D is unresolved. Trimming left V 1 base short and J 5 bases short, with 11 bases between. This CDR3 spans 14 amino acids. Germline V gene lookup returns CDR1 SGHTA and CDR2 FQGTGA.

The chain employs TRBV7-2 and TRBJ2-1, with D perhaps TRBD2 (6 bases). The CDR3 totals 15 residues. V was cut by 2 bases and J by 4 bases, with 12 bases left in between. Germline V gene lookup returns CDR1 SGHTA and CDR2 FQGNSA. CDR3 sequence (DNA): TGTGCCAGCAGCTTAATCAGCGGGTCATACAATGAGCAGTTCTTC. Translation: CASSLISGSYNEQFF.

The genes are TRBV7-2 and TRBJ2-2; the D is unclear. V dropped 6 bases and J dropped 0 bases, with 8 bases sitting between them. The CDR3 is 14 amino acids. CDR1 SGHTA and CDR2 FQGNSA come from the germline V gene. The CDR3 sequence is CASRRYANTGELFF. The CDR3 DNA reads TGTGCCAGCAGACGGTACGCGAACACCGGGGAGCTGTTTTTT.

V gene TRBV6-1 combines with J gene TRBJ1-5; TRBD1 aligns across 7 bases. The CDR3 loop spans 16 amino acids. Trimming removed 4 bases from V and 4 bases from J; junction bases left unmatched: 10. Germline CDR1 and CDR2: MNHNS and SASEGT. The CDR3 DNA follows: TGTGCCAGCAGTGTCCTGCGACAGGGCACAAATCAGCCCCAGCATTTT. Its translation is CASSVLRQGTNQPQHF.

This clone appeared a single time. The chain recombines TRBV28 with TRBJ1-1; D call uncertain. The CDR3 has 16 amino acids. Germline CDR1 and CDR2: MDHEN and SYDVKM. V lost 2 bases and J 0 bases, leaving 13 bases between the germline ends. The CDR3 loop reads CASSLIGGNMNTEAFF. In DNA, the CDR3 is TGTGCCAGCAGTTTAATCGGCGGTAACATGAACACTGAAGCTTTCTTT.

The CDR3 DNA sequence: TGTGCCAGCAGCTTATGGCGGGAGGAGACCCAGTACTTC. Translation gives CASSLWREETQYF. The chain combines TRBV11-2 with TRBJ2-5, with 7 bases matching TRBD2. V lost 2 bases, J lost 5 bases, and 2 bases stayed unmatched. The germline CDR1 and CDR2 sequences are SGHAT and FQNNGV. The CDR3 spans 13 residues.

V is TRBV11-3 and J is TRBJ1-1; 7 nucleotides align to TRBD1. Germline V gene data show CDR1 as SGHNT and CDR2 as YENEEA. V lost 6 bases and J lost 1; bases outside the gene matches: 5. The CDR3 sequence is 14 residues long. The CDR3 nucleotides read TGTGCCAGCAGTTCAAGGGACAGGAACACTGAAGCTTTCTTT. This sequence encodes CASSSRDRNTEAFF.

The chain links TRBV9 to TRBJ1-5; the D gene is possibly TRBD1 (5 bases). The CDR3 length is 14 residues. Germline V CDR1 and CDR2: SGDLS, YYNGEE. Trimming took off 0 bases at V and 4 bases at J, with 8 bases between the two ends. Here the CDR3 DNA reads TGTGCCAGCAGCGTAGTACAGGTTAATCAGCCCCAGCATTTT. Amino acids: CASSVVQVNQPQHF.

A single count supports this clone. The genes are TRBV28 and TRBJ1-1, with D uncertain. CDR1 and CDR2 (germline): MDHEN, SYDVKM. Deletions cut 3 bases from V and 4 bases from J, with 12 bases between. The CDR3 has 14 residues. The CDR3 bases are TGTGCCAGCAGTTTTTTCGGAGGGTTCACTGAAGCTTTCTTT. Amino acids: CASSFFGGFTEAFF.

This chain connects TRBV27 to TRBJ2-1; weak D call: TRBD2 (6 bases). This CDR3 is built from 15 residues. Trimming pared 3 bases from V and 8 bases from J, leaving 17 bases between. Germline lookup yields CDR1 MNHEY and CDR2 SMNVEV (reference sequence). The CDR3 DNA reads TGTGCCAGCAGTTTCCTGTCGGGAGCCATCGATGAGCAGTTCTTC. This sequence encodes CASSFLSGAIDEQFF.

The gene calls are TRBV20-1 and TRBJ1-2; 7 bases are a match to TRBD1. The CDR3 spans 11 residues. Germline V gene lookup returns CDR1 DFQATT and CDR2 SNEGSKA (reference sequence). V lost 8 bases to trimming and J lost 5 bases; unmatched junction nucleotides: 5. CDR3 loop: CSPGQWYGYTF. CDR3 sequence (DNA): TGCAGTCCGGGACAGTGGTATGGCTACACCTTC.

The V and J genes are TRBV7-2 and TRBJ2-1, with 14 bases matching TRBD2. The ends lost 5 bases at V and 7 bases at J; junction bases unmatched: 10. CDR1 and CDR2 (germline): SGHTA, FQGNSA. The CDR3 is 17 amino acids. The chain's CDR3 is CASSPRLAGGPQNEQFF. The DNA for the CDR3 is TGTGCCAGCAGCCCACGACTAGCGGGAGGGCCTCAAAATGAGCAGTTCTTC.

This chain links TRBV6-1 with TRBJ1-1; 7 bases are shared with TRBD1. Losses at the gene ends were 8 bases for V and 6 bases for J; bases not matched to a gene: 6. The CDR3 extends over 12 amino acids. Germline CDR1 MNHNS, CDR2 SASEGT. CDR3 sequence (DNA): TGTGCCAGCCGAATCAGGGGGGCTGAAGCTTTCTTT. Protein: CASRIRGAEAFF.

The chain uses TRBV7-2 and TRBJ2-5; 7 bases fit TRBD2. Germline CDR1 and CDR2: SGHTA and FQGNSA. This CDR3 has 16 amino acids. The J segment lost 1 base and the V segment lost 6 bases, leaving 11 bases of the junction unmatched. CDR3 amino acids: CASRVGIGTTQETQYF. CDR3 nucleotide sequence: TGTGCCAGCAGGGTCGGTATCGGGACTACCCAAGAGACCCAGTACTTC.

The CDR3, as DNA: TGTGCCAGTACCCCGACAGGAGAGGGGTATGGCTACACCTTC. Its translation is CASTPTGEGYGYTF. This chain joins TRBV19 and TRBJ1-2; perhaps TRBD1 as D (6 bases). The CDR3 runs 14 residues. V lost 7 bases, J lost 5 bases, and 17 bases lay in between. Germline V gene sequence: CDR1 LNHDA, CDR2 SQIVND (reference sequence).

This clone was recorded only once. This rearrangement joins TRBV7-8 to TRBJ2-1; TRBD2 aligns across 9 bases. The CDR3 totals 15 residues. After removal of 5 bases from V and 2 bases from J, the junction contained 4 bases not matched to a gene. In germline, CDR1 is SGHVS, CDR2 FQNEAQ. CDR3 amino acids: CASSQPSGTYNEQFF. DNA for the CDR3: TGTGCCAGCAGCCAACCTAGCGGGACCTACAATGAGCAGTTCTTC.

V gene TRBV18 combines with J gene TRBJ1-1; D is perhaps TRBD1 (5 bases). Trimming took off 3 bases at V and 1 base at J, with 9 bases between the two ends. CDR1 and CDR2 from the germline V gene are KGHSH and LQKENI. The CDR3 spans 14 residues. For the CDR3, the DNA is TGTGCCAGCTCACCCCTCGGACAGAACACTGAAGCTTTCTTT. This translates into CASSPLGQNTEAFF.

The chain links TRBV19 to TRBJ2-3, with D tentatively TRBD2 (5 bases). V lost 5 bases to trimming and J lost 6 bases, with 21 bases between them. This CDR3 has 16 residues. Germline loops: CDR1 LNHDA, CDR2 SQIVND (reference sequence). The CDR3, as DNA: TGTGCCAGTAGTCCTTTAGGACTCTCCATCTCGGATACGCAGTATTTT. This codes for CASSPLGLSISDTQYF.

This clone occurred a few times. The V gene is TRBV5-5, the J gene TRBJ2-2; possible D gene TRBD1, 5 bases. The ends were cut back, 6 bases at V and 0 bases at J, with 12 bases in the middle. Germline lookup yields CDR1 SGHKS and CDR2 YYEKEE (reference sequence). CDR3 length equals 15 residues. DNA for the CDR3: TGTGCCAGCATCAAGGACAACGCGAACACCGGGGAGCTGTTTTTT. It specifies CASIKDNANTGELFF.

V is TRBV7-3 and J is TRBJ2-5; no definite D call. CDR1 and CDR2 from the germline V gene are SGHTA and FQGTGA. CDR3 length: 13 amino acids. The ends were cut back, 2 bases at V and 5 bases at J, with 9 bases in the middle. CDR3 loop: CASSLSRYETQYF. In nucleotides, the CDR3 is TGTGCCAGCAGCTTATCTCGGTACGAGACCCAGTACTTC.

The rearrangement uses TRBV7-2 and TRBJ2-3; tentative D call: TRBD1 (6 bases). V was cut by 7 bases and J by 1 base, with 12 bases left in between. The CDR3 loop spans 14 amino acids. Germline V gives CDR1 SGHTA, CDR2 FQGNSA. DNA for the CDR3: TGTGCCAGCAACCTGGACAGACGCACAGATACGCAGTATTTT. Protein product: CASNLDRRTDTQYF.

The V call is TRBV5-1, the J call TRBJ1-1; D gene uncertain. CDR1 is SGHRS, CDR2 YFSETQ, per germline. This CDR3 spans 14 amino acids. Trimming removed 0 bases from V and 0 bases from J, with 6 bases in between. The CDR3 protein is CASSLDRLNTEAFF. CDR3 DNA sequence: TGCGCCAGCAGCTTGGACAGATTGAACACTGAAGCTTTCTTT.

CDR3 sequence (DNA): TGTGCCAGCAGCTTAGAGTCGCGCCCCTACGAGCAGTACTTC. It is translated as CASSLESRPYEQYF. The chain links TRBV7-2 to TRBJ2-7, with D uncertain. CDR3 length: 14 residues. The germline CDR1 and CDR2 sequences are SGHTA and FQGNSA. The V end was cut by 1 base, the J end by 2 bases, with 9 bases between.